This is a list of T cell receptor beta chains from one sample in a study of post-analysis software for immune sequencing data. TCRdb re-called the PCR reads with MiXCR, one entry per CDR3 protein. The sample lists about 800,000 distinct CDR3 sequences; 30% were seen once. What was sequenced was blood. The source of these receptors is a girl between 5 and 17 years old with multiple sclerosis. Each CDR3 is given with its conserved first and last residue. Some rows mark clone size as missing; the rest say once, few, many or name a class of expanded clone.

cdr3_aa: CASTSGQGGANEKLFF
j_call: TRBJ1-4
clone_size: once
v_call: TRBV6-1

cdr3_aa: CASSTGTGAGTDTQYF
j_call: TRBJ2-3
clone_size: few
v_call: TRBV4-1

cdr3_aa: CASSLFGGRVKVNEQFF
j_call: TRBJ2-1
clone_size: NA
v_call: TRBV12-3/TRBV12-4

cdr3_aa: CSALTANTGELFF
j_call: TRBJ2-2
clone_size: many
v_call: TRBV20-1

cdr3_aa: CSVGDGTNQPQHF
j_call: TRBJ1-5
clone_size: NA
v_call: TRBV29-1

cdr3_aa: CASSDGTGVSEQFF
j_call: TRBJ2-1
clone_size: NA
v_call: TRBV2

cdr3_aa: CAISTGQGSTEAFF
j_call: TRBJ1-1
clone_size: few
v_call: TRBV10-3

cdr3_aa: CASSSYMGGGPSNEQFF
j_call: TRBJ2-1
clone_size: NA
v_call: TRBV7-2

cdr3_aa: CSAGAGTGLYNEQFF
j_call: TRBJ2-1
clone_size: NA
v_call: TRBV29-1

cdr3_aa: CASSQAPQGGNEKLFF
j_call: TRBJ1-4
clone_size: NA
v_call: TRBV4-1

cdr3_aa: CASSPGTGGVGTEAFF
j_call: TRBJ1-1
clone_size: NA
v_call: TRBV18

cdr3_aa: CASSERGTPNQPQHF
j_call: TRBJ1-5
clone_size: NA
v_call: TRBV2

cdr3_aa: CASSYLLEGGEQYF
j_call: TRBJ2-7
clone_size: NA
v_call: TRBV6-6

cdr3_aa: CASSRGGQGASYEQYF
j_call: TRBJ2-7
clone_size: NA
v_call: TRBV4-2

cdr3_aa: CASSLTPGQGEDLANVLTF
j_call: TRBJ2-6
clone_size: few
v_call: TRBV7-6

cdr3_aa: CASTRQGGSPLHF
j_call: TRBJ1-6
clone_size: NA
v_call: TRBV6-5

cdr3_aa: CASSQDREGGTDTQYF
j_call: TRBJ2-3
clone_size: few
v_call: TRBV4-3

cdr3_aa: CSARDLWGSYNEQFF
j_call: TRBJ2-1
clone_size: NA
v_call: TRBV20-1

cdr3_aa: CASSEIGYGYTF
j_call: TRBJ1-2
clone_size: NA
v_call: TRBV6-1

cdr3_aa: CASSLRSNEQFF
j_call: TRBJ2-1
clone_size: many
v_call: TRBV27

cdr3_aa: CSVVGGENTEAFF
j_call: TRBJ1-1
clone_size: NA
v_call: TRBV29-1

cdr3_aa: CSGGLAGGNEQFF
j_call: TRBJ2-1
clone_size: few
v_call: TRBV29-1

cdr3_aa: CASSPSGTGALRGQFF
j_call: TRBJ2-1
clone_size: few
v_call: TRBV18

cdr3_aa: CATSDGGFSQPQHF
j_call: TRBJ1-5
clone_size: NA
v_call: TRBV24-1

cdr3_aa: CASSLRPGGTEAFF
j_call: TRBJ1-1
clone_size: NA
v_call: TRBV5-5

cdr3_aa: CSATGQSPSYEQYF
j_call: TRBJ2-7
clone_size: NA
v_call: TRBV20-1

cdr3_aa: CASSSDRLSGGAQHF
j_call: TRBJ1-5
clone_size: NA
v_call: TRBV7-2

cdr3_aa: CASSPQGRGNQPQHF
j_call: TRBJ1-5
clone_size: few
v_call: TRBV6-5

cdr3_aa: CASSHGTAYNEQFF
j_call: TRBJ2-1
clone_size: NA
v_call: TRBV4-3

cdr3_aa: CASGTGPNNEQFF
j_call: TRBJ2-1
clone_size: few
v_call: TRBV19

cdr3_aa: CASSQDRTGEGTNYGYTF
j_call: TRBJ1-2
clone_size: NA
v_call: TRBV4-1

cdr3_aa: CSVERRGSYNEQFF
j_call: TRBJ2-1
clone_size: few
v_call: TRBV29-1

cdr3_aa: CASSLSGRVIHSYNEQFF
j_call: TRBJ2-1
clone_size: few
v_call: TRBV12-3/TRBV12-4

cdr3_aa: CSVEGVGQHQETQYF
j_call: TRBJ2-5
clone_size: few
v_call: TRBV29-1

cdr3_aa: CASGPGGAVGVYEQYF
j_call: TRBJ2-7
clone_size: NA
v_call: TRBV12-5

cdr3_aa: CASSQIPVHTEAFF
j_call: TRBJ1-1
clone_size: NA
v_call: TRBV3-1

cdr3_aa: CASSIHLQGDSGANVLTF
j_call: TRBJ2-6
clone_size: NA
v_call: TRBV7-9

cdr3_aa: CASSQRLAGGSSYNEQFF
j_call: TRBJ2-1
clone_size: few
v_call: TRBV3-1

cdr3_aa: CSARDYTGVSNQPQHF
j_call: TRBJ1-5
clone_size: NA
v_call: TRBV20-1

cdr3_aa: CASSDPKRGREDTQYF
j_call: TRBJ2-3
clone_size: NA
v_call: TRBV9

cdr3_aa: CASSFRSDHSYEQYF
j_call: TRBJ2-7
clone_size: NA
v_call: TRBV28

cdr3_aa: CSVGLAASTDTQYF
j_call: TRBJ2-3
clone_size: few
v_call: TRBV29-1

cdr3_aa: CATSDQVVPGQGEQFF
j_call: TRBJ2-1
clone_size: few
v_call: TRBV24-1

cdr3_aa: CASSIGEAGSPYEQYF
j_call: NA
clone_size: NA
v_call: TRBV19

cdr3_aa: CSAWGRLNQPQHF
j_call: TRBJ1-5
clone_size: NA
v_call: TRBV20-1

cdr3_aa: CSAELAGGSEQYF
j_call: TRBJ2-7
clone_size: NA
v_call: TRBV20-1

cdr3_aa: CASSLESRVSYEQYF
j_call: TRBJ2-7
clone_size: few
v_call: TRBV7-8

cdr3_aa: CASGTSGLFEQYF
j_call: TRBJ2-7
clone_size: many
v_call: TRBV6-5

cdr3_aa: CASSLPGSFATYF
j_call: TRBJ2-3
clone_size: few
v_call: TRBV7-2

cdr3_aa: CSVEDPADTQYF
j_call: TRBJ2-3
clone_size: many
v_call: TRBV29-1

cdr3_aa: CASSQVGAGVADTQYF
j_call: TRBJ2-3
clone_size: few
v_call: TRBV3-1

cdr3_aa: CATSDSPFLYEQYF
j_call: TRBJ2-7
clone_size: few
v_call: TRBV24-1

cdr3_aa: CASSYSGGGLFF
j_call: TRBJ2-2
clone_size: NA
v_call: TRBV6-6

cdr3_aa: CSASDWQAGGWEEQFF
j_call: TRBJ2-1
clone_size: once
v_call: TRBV20-1